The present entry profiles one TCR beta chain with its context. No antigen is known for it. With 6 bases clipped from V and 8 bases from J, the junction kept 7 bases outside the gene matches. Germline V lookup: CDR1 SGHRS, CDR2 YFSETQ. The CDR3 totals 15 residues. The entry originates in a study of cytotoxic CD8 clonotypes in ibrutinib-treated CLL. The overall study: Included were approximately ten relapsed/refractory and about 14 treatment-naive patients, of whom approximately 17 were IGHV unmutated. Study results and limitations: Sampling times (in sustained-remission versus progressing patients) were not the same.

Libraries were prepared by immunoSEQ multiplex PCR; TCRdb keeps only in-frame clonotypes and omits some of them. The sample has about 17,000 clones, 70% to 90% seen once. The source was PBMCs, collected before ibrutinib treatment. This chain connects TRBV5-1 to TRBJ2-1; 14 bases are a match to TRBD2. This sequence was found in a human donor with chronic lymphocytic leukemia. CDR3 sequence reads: CASTEGLAGGHEQFF. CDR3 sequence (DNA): TGCGCCAGCACCGAAGGACTAGCGGGAGGCCATGAGCAGTTCTTC.